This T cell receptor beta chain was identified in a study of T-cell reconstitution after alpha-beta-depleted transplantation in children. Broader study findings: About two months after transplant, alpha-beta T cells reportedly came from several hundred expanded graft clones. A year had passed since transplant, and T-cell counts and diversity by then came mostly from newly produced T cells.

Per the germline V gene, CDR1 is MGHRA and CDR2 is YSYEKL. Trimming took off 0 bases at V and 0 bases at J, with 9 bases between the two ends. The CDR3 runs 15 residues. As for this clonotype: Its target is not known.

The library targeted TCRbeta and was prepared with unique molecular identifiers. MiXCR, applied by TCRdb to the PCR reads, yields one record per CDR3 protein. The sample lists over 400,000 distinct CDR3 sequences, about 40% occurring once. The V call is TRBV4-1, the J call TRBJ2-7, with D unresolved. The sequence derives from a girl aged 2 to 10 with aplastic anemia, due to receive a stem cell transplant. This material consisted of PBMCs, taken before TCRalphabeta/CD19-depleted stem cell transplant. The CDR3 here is CASSQEVTFSYEQYF. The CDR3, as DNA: TGCGCCAGCAGCCAAGAGGTCACCTTCTCCTACGAGCAGTACTTC.